A single TCR beta chain is shown here with its context. The CDR3 runs to 18 residues. The germline V gene encodes CDR1 MGHRA and CDR2 YSYEKL. The trim removed 0 bases at V and 1 base at J, leaving 7 bases unmatched. The data originate from a study of T cell responses to AZD1222 COVID-19 vaccine. This table comes from immunoSEQ multiplex PCR, and its TCRdb copy is limited to in-frame clones, with some not included. The table includes approximately 170,000 clones, 85% to 95% detected once. This TCR derives from an adult who received the AZD1222 COVID-19 vaccine. Sequencing used peripheral blood, obtained 28 days after the second AZD1222 dose. V usage is TRBV4-1 and J usage is TRBJ2-5, with TRBD2 matching over 11 bases. Written as DNA, the CDR3 is TGCGCCAGCAGCCAAGATGCGACTAGCGGGGCCTCCCAAGAGACCCAGTACTTC. Translation gives CASSQDATSGASQETQYF.